This passage covers 20 T cell receptor beta chains from one sample sequenced in a study of Graves' ophthalmopathy and Graves' hyperthyroidism. Investigators amplified TCR beta CDR3 regions from RNA transcripts. The library came from an HTBI-primed first-round RT-PCR and a second-round multiplex PCR. Each CDR3 protein is one row after TCRdb ran MiXCR on the multiplex PCR reads. The table lists 300,000 to 400,000 distinct CDR3 sequences, 15% to 20% of them singletons. The source material was peripheral blood. The source is an adult woman with stable Graves' hyperthyroidism.

This clonotype was picked up a small number of times. The chain combines TRBV5-6 with TRBJ2-7; D uncertain. CDR1 is SGHDT, CDR2 YYEEEE, per germline. This CDR3 region has 15 residues. Trimming shortened V by 0 bases and J by 3 bases, and 13 bases separated the two germline ends. The CDR3 region has the DNA TGTGCCAGCAGCTTGGGGAACAGCGAAGTCTACGAGCAGTACTTC. It encodes CASSLGNSEVYEQYF.

Note on this clonotype: The CDR3 end shows no conserved phenylalanine or tryptophan, and so a read error is likely. The rearrangement uses TRBV7-3 and TRBJ2-2; D unclear. The ends were cut back, 1 base at V and 3 bases at J, with 6 bases in the middle. From germline, CDR1 is SGHTA and CDR2 FQGTGA. This CDR3 spans 14 amino acids. CDR3 amino acids: CASSLKADTGELFY. In DNA, the CDR3 is TGTGCCAGCAGCTTAAAGGCAGACACCGGGGAGCTGTTTTAT.

This clonotype was found a few times. Since a much larger clone is just one base distant, this may be a read error. The rearrangement joins TRBV9 to TRBJ2-5; 7 bases agree with TRBD2. Germline assignment: CDR1 SGDLS and CDR2 YYNGEE. CDR3 length: 13 amino acids. For the CDR3, the DNA is TGTGCCAGCAGCGCAACTAGCGTAGAGACCAAGTACTTC. It yields the protein CASSATSVETKYF.

This clonotype occurred many times. The V gene is TRBV20-1, the J gene TRBJ2-5, with D maybe TRBD1 (6 bases). Germline V gives CDR1 DFQATT, CDR2 SNEGSKA (reference sequence). V shed 1 base and J shed 1 base, with 7 bases lying between them. The CDR3 runs 13 residues. The CDR3 sequence is CSARADSQETQYF. The CDR3 DNA sequence: TGCAGTGCTAGAGCGGACAGCCAAGAGACCCAGTACTTC.

This clonotype was found many times. The chain combines TRBV30 with TRBJ2-2, with D uncertain. The CDR3 runs to 14 residues. V was cut by 3 bases and J by 2 bases, with 10 bases left in between. Germline V gene data show CDR1 as GTSNPN and CDR2 as SVGIG (reference sequence). The CDR3: CAWSHGVNTGELFF. In nucleotides, the CDR3 is TGTGCCTGGAGCCACGGCGTCAACACCGGGGAGCTGTTTTTT.

In its sample, this clonotype was seen a few times. With a much larger clone just one base away, this may be a read error. The chain combines TRBV12-5 with TRBJ2-5, with TRBD2 matching 9 bases. The CDR3 is made up of 17 amino acids. J gave up 0 bases and V 1 base, and 6 bases lay outside the gene matches. Germline values: CDR1 LGHNT, CDR2 FRNRAP. The CDR3 DNA sequence: TGTGCTAGTGGTTTGGGCGCTAGCGGGGCGAACCAAGAGACCCAGTACTTC. Protein product: CASGLGASGANQETQYF. The whole variable domain, filled in from reference TRBV12-5 and TRBJ2-5, reads DARVTQTPRHKVTEMGQEVTMRCQPILGHNTVFWYRQTMMQGLELLAYFRNRAPLDDSGMPKDRFSAEMPDATLATLKIQPSEPRDSAVYFCASGLGASGANQETQYFGPGTRLLVL.

This clonotype was observed at least ten times. The CDR3 DNA reads as TGCAGTGCTATGAGGGGGGCGGGCGAGCAGTACTTC. As protein: CSAMRGAGEQYF. The chain employs TRBV20-1 and TRBJ2-7, with D tentatively TRBD1 or TRBD2 (6 bases each). The CDR3 extends over 12 amino acids. V lost 4 bases to trimming and J lost 6 bases, with 13 bases between them. Looked up from germline, CDR1 is DFQATT and CDR2 is SNEGSKA (reference sequence).

This clonotype was seen at least ten times. The chain is built from TRBV6-6 and TRBJ2-7, with 15 bases lining up with TRBD2. CDR1 is MNHNY, CDR2 SVGAGI, per germline (reference sequence). V shed 7 bases, J shed 7 bases, and the junction held 8 bases outside the gene matches. The CDR3 runs 15 residues. The CDR3 coding sequence is TGTGCCAGCAATATGGGACTAGCGGGAGGAGGAGAGCAGTACTTC. Encoded protein: CASNMGLAGGGEQYF.

In its sample, this clonotype was seen many times. V and J are TRBV7-2 and TRBJ2-7, with a tentative D call TRBD2 (6 bases). V was clipped by 1 base and J by 6 bases, with 13 bases between them. Germline CDR1 reads SGHTA; CDR2 reads FQGNSA. The CDR3 is 14 residues long. In DNA form, the CDR3 reads TGTGCCAGCAGCTTAGGCGGGATCGGGATCGAGCAGTACTTC. Translating gives CASSLGGIGIEQYF.

This clonotype came up many times. The J gene is TRBJ2-5, the V gene TRBV28, with D perhaps TRBD1 (6 bases). This CDR3 is built from 13 residues. Germline assignment: CDR1 MDHEN and CDR2 SYDVKM. V was clipped by 9 bases and J by 5 bases, with 16 bases between them. Here the CDR3 DNA reads TGTGCCAGGCCCCAGGGGCAGGCGGAGACCCAGTACTTC. Residues: CARPQGQAETQYF.

There are many counts of this clonotype. This sequence joins TRBV19 and TRBJ2-7; 10 bases are a match to TRBD1. The CDR3 contains 15 residues. Germline V gene sequence: CDR1 LNHDA, CDR2 SQIVND (reference sequence). V lost 6 bases and J lost 2; bases outside the gene matches: 7. CDR3 region: CASRGRGQGAYEQYF. CDR3 nucleotide sequence: TGTGCCAGTAGAGGACGTGGACAGGGGGCCTACGAGCAGTACTTC.

The table lists this clonotype with many counts. The chain combines TRBV24-1 with TRBJ2-5, with a weak D call TRBD1 (7 bases). Germline-derived CDR1 and CDR2 are KGHDR and SFDVKD. V was shortened by 5 bases and J by 5 bases, with 23 bases between the two germline ends. The CDR3 contains 17 residues. The CDR3 protein is CATSVRGVGGEVETQYF. CDR3 nucleotides: TGTGCCACCAGTGTACGCGGGGTAGGGGGCGAAGTGGAGACCCAGTACTTC.

This clonotype has a count of ten or more. The gene calls are TRBV30 and TRBJ1-2, with D possibly matching TRBD1 (5 bases). With 2 bases removed from V and 8 bases from J, the gap between germline ends came to 24 bases. The germline V gene encodes CDR1 GTSNPN and CDR2 SVGIG (reference sequence). The CDR3 has 16 amino acids. The CDR3 reads CAWSTLRGGGVGGYTF. The DNA for the CDR3 is TGTGCCTGGAGTACGCTCCGCGGCGGGGGGGTAGGAGGCTACACCTTC.

This clonotype came up many times. V gene TRBV20-1 combines with J gene TRBJ1-5; D may be TRBD1 (5 bases). The germline V gene has CDR1 DFQATT and CDR2 SNEGSKA (reference sequence). The V gene lost 0 bases and the J gene lost 5 bases, with 8 bases spanning the gap. The CDR3 consists of 13 residues. The CDR3: CSARDLGHQPQHF. The CDR3 nucleotides are TGCAGTGCTAGAGATTTGGGGCATCAGCCCCAGCATTTT.

Note on this clonotype: This may be a read error, as it is one base from a much larger clone. This chain joins TRBV12-3 or TRBV12-4 and TRBJ2-7; the D is unclear. The CDR3 runs 13 residues. The DNA for the CDR3 is TGTGTCAGCAGTTCGTTGGTTCTCTACGAGCAGTACTTC. Protein: CVSSSLVLYEQYF.

This clonotype was counted many times. The V and J genes are TRBV15 and TRBJ2-4; D call uncertain. The CDR3 loop spans 15 amino acids. Germline-derived CDR1 and CDR2 are LNHNV and YYDKDF (reference sequence). V shed 0 bases and J shed 9 bases, with 15 bases lying between them. The DNA of the CDR3 is TGTGCCACCAGCAGAGATCTAAACCCAGATCGCATTCAGTACTTC. It yields the protein CATSRDLNPDRIQYF.

Details on this clonotype: Since the CDR3 does not end with the conserved phenylalanine or tryptophan, this likely comes from a read error. The chain links TRBV5-4 to TRBJ2-2; TRBD1 matches 7 bases. CDR1 SGHNT and CDR2 YYREEE come from the germline V gene (reference sequence). The CDR3 extends over 14 amino acids. V gave up 0 bases and J gave up 8 bases; unmatched junction bases: 4. The CDR3 DNA reads TGTGCCAGCAGCTTGGAACAGGGGTTAGGGGAGCTGTTTCTT. It specifies CASSLEQGLGELFL.

This clonotype occurred many times. The chain uses TRBV29-1 and TRBJ1-1; the match to TRBD1 covers 8 bases. Per the germline V gene, CDR1 is SQVTM and CDR2 is ANQGSEA. CDR3 length: 14 residues. With 6 bases clipped from V and 5 bases from J, the junction kept 11 bases outside the gene matches. CDR3 amino acids: CSVGRTGRVTEAFF. The CDR3 bases are TGCAGCGTCGGACGGACAGGGAGAGTGACTGAAGCTTTCTTT.

The table lists this clonotype with many counts. This chain links TRBV2 with TRBJ2-2, with TRBD2 matching over 8 bases. Germline lookup yields CDR1 SNHLY and CDR2 FYNNEI. CDR3 length equals 16 residues. J was trimmed by 2 bases and V by 6 bases; bases with no gene match: 8. CDR3 nucleotides: TGTGCCAGCAGCTGGAAGCGGGAGACTAACACCGGGGAGCTGTTTTTT. This encodes CASSWKRETNTGELFF.

This clonotype was seen ten or more times. DNA for the CDR3: TGTGCCAGCAGTCCCAGACACCAGGGCTACGAGCAGTACTTC. Translated: CASSPRHQGYEQYF. V is TRBV12-3 or TRBV12-4 and J is TRBJ2-7; D might be TRBD1 (5 bases). CDR3 length equals 14 residues. Trimming removed 5 bases from V and 3 bases from J, with 14 bases in between.